The sequence of this T cell receptor (beta chain) was determined in a study of T cell changes during pregnancy in multiple sclerosis. Profiling relied on immunoSEQ multiplex PCR, and the TCRdb table lists in-frame clones only, not all of them. The sample has roughly 41,000 clones; 80% to 90% are singletons. Per germline, CDR1 SGHAT and CDR2 FQNNGV. This CDR3 has 13 amino acids. Trimming left V 5 bases short and J 6 bases short, with 13 bases between. The chain combines TRBV11-2 with TRBJ1-2; D perhaps matches TRBD1 (5 bases). The sequence derives from a female donor with multiple sclerosis, enrolled in a pregnancy study. The specimen was CD4+ T cells from peripheral blood mononuclear cells, collected in the first trimester of pregnancy. The CDR3 reads CASSPRSGNGYTF. As DNA, the CDR3 is TGTGCCAGCAGCCCCCGGTCAGGGAATGGCTACACCTTC.